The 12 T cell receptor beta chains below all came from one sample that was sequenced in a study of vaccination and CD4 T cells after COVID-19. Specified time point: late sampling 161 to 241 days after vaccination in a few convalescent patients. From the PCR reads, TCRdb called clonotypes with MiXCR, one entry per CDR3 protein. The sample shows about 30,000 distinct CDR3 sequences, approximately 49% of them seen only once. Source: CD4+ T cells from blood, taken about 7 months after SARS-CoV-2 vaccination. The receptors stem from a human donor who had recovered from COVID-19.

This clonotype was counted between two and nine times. The CDR3 DNA reads TGTGCCACCAGCAGAGATTTCAGCTCGGAGACCCAGTACTTC. Amino acid sequence: CATSRDFSSETQYF. The J gene is TRBJ2-5, the V gene TRBV15; no firm D call. The CDR3 sequence is 14 residues long. CDR1 and CDR2 (germline): LNHNV, YYDKDF (reference sequence). With 0 bases removed from V and 5 bases from J, the gap between germline ends came to 10 bases.

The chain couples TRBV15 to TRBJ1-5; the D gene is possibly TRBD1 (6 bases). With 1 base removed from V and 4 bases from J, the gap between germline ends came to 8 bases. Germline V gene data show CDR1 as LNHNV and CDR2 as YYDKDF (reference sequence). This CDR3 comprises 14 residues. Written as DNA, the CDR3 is TGTGCCACCAGCAGAGGACAGGAAAATCAGCCCCAGCATTTT. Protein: CATSRGQENQPQHF.

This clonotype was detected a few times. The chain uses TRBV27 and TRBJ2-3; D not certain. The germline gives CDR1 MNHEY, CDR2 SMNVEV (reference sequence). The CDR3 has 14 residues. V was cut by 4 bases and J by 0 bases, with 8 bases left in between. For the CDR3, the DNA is TGTGCCAGCAGTTACCGGTATAGCACAGATACGCAGTATTTT. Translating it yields CASSYRYSTDTQYF.

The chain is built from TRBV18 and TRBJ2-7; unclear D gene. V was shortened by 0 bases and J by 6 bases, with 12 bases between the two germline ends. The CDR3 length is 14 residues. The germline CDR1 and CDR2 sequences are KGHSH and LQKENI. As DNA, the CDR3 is TGTGCCAGCTCACCACCGCGGTCACCGACCGAGCAGTACTTC. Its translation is CASSPPRSPTEQYF.

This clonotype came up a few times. The DNA of the CDR3 is TGTGCCAGTCGTATACAGGGGAAGCCCTACAATGAGCAGTTCTTC. Residues: CASRIQGKPYNEQFF. The chain joins TRBV28 to TRBJ2-1, with TRBD1 matching over 7 bases. The CDR3 has 15 amino acids. Trimming at V came to 9 bases and at J to 2 bases, leaving 10 bases not matched to a gene. Germline values: CDR1 MDHEN, CDR2 SYDVKM. Drawing the rest from reference TRBV28 and TRBJ2-1, the complete variable domain is DVKVTQSSRYLVKRTGEKVFLECVQDMDHENMFWYRQDPGLGLRLIYFSYDVKMKEKGDIPEGYSVSREKKERFSLILESASTNQTSMYLCASRIQGKPYNEQFFGPGTRLTVL.

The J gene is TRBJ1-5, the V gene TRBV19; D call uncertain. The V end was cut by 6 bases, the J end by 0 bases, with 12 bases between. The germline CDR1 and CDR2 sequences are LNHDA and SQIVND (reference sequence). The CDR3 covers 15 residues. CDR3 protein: CASREERYSNQPQHF. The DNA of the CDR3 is TGTGCCAGTAGAGAGGAACGGTATAGCAATCAGCCCCAGCATTTT.

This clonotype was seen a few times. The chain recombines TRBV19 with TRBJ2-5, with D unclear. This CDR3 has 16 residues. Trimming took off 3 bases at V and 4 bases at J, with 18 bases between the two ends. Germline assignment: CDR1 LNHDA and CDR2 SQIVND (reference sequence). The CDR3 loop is CASSMWTGSKGETQYF. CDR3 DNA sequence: TGTGCCAGTAGTATGTGGACCGGTTCCAAGGGAGAGACCCAGTACTTC.

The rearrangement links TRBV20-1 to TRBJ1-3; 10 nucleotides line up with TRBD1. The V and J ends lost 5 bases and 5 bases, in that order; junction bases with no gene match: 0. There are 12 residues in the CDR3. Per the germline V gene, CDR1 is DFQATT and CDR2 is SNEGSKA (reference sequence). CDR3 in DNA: TGCAGTGCTGACAGGGGGCGAAACACCATATATTTT. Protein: CSADRGRNTIYF.

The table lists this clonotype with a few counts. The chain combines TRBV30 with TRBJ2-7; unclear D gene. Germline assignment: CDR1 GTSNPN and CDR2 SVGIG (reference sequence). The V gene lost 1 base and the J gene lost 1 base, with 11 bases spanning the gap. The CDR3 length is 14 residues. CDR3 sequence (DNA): TGTGCCTGGAGTGCCGGCGGCGGATCCTACGAGCAGTACTTC. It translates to CAWSAGGGSYEQYF.

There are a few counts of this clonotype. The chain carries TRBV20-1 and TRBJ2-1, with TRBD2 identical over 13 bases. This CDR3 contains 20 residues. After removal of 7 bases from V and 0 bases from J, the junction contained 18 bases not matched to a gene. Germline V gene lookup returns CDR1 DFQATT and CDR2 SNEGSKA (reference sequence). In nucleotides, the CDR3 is TGCAGTGTCTCCAGGGGTACCGGGACTAGCGGGGCGAGCTCCTACAATGAGCAGTTCTTC. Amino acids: CSVSRGTGTSGASSYNEQFF.

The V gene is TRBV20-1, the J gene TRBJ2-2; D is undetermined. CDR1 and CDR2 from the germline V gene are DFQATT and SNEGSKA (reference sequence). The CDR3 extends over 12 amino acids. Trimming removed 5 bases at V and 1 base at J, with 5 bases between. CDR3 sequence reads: CSAAQNTGELFF. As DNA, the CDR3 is TGCAGTGCTGCTCAGAACACCGGGGAGCTGTTTTTT.

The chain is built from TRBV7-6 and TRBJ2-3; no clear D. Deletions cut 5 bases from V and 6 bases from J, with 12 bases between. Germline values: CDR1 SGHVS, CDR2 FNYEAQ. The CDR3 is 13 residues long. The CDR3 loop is CASSPLKLDTQYF. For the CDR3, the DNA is TGTGCCAGCAGCCCACTCAAGCTTGATACGCAGTATTTT.